The 21 T cell receptor beta chains in this list originate from one sample, sequenced in a study of beta chain features in type 1 diabetes. Study conclusions and caveats: People with Type 1 diabetes carried modestly yet significantly shorter TCRB CDR3s in all four CD4+ subsets.

Reverse transcription of all isolated RNA meant that expressed TCRB transcripts were sequenced. Clones were sequenced by immunoSEQ multiplex PCR, and TCRdb holds only the in-frame ones, with some missing. The data contain 120,000 to 150,000 clones, 10% to 15% of them singletons. No cognate antigen is known for these TCRs. The sequenced sample was central memory CD4+ T cells from blood. The receptors were sampled from a man between 18 and 35 years old with type 1 diabetes.

The V gene is TRBV6-5, the J gene TRBJ2-3, with 12 bases aligning to TRBD2. CDR3 size: 14 residues. CDR1 and CDR2 from the germline V gene are MNHEY and SVGAGI. The ends lost 8 bases at V and 8 bases at J; junction bases unmatched: 8. The CDR3 region is CASLPSGGAGTQYF. CDR3 in DNA: TGTGCCAGCTTACCTAGCGGGGGGGCGGGTACGCAGTATTTT.

This clone was observed a few times. This chain connects TRBV11-2 to TRBJ2-3; D is possibly TRBD1 (5 bases). The CDR3 contains 14 residues. Germline V lookup: CDR1 SGHAT, CDR2 FQNNGV. The V gene lost 5 bases and the J gene lost 2 bases, with 11 bases spanning the gap. The CDR3 region is CASSRTLNTDTQYF. The CDR3 bases are TGTGCCAGCAGCAGGACACTGAACACAGATACGCAGTATTTT.

The CDR3 bases are TGTGCCAGCGGACAGGGAGTTAACGAGCAGTACTTC. Its protein product is CASGQGVNEQYF. V usage is TRBV28 and J usage is TRBJ2-7; 8 positions agree with TRBD1. V was clipped by 8 bases and J by 5 bases; unmatched bases: 5. The CDR3 is 12 residues long. CDR1 MDHEN and CDR2 SYDVKM come from the germline V gene.

This clone was seen a handful of times. V is TRBV6-6 and J is TRBJ2-7, with D possibly TRBD2 on 7 matching bases. The germline V gene encodes CDR1 MNHNY and CDR2 SVGAGI (reference sequence). The germline V and J ends were trimmed by 7 bases and 4 bases, with 11 bases remaining between them. CDR3 size: 12 residues. The CDR3 reads CASTGGLYEQYF. In DNA, the CDR3 is TGTGCCAGCACCGGGGGGCTGTACGAGCAGTACTTC.

In its sample, this clone was seen a few times. V is TRBV14 and J is TRBJ2-2; the D call may be TRBD1 or TRBD2 (6 bases each). Germline assignment: CDR1 SGHDN and CDR2 FVKESK. The length of the CDR3 is 13 residues. V was clipped by 9 bases and J by 3 bases, with 11 bases between them. CDR3 in DNA: TGTGCCAGTCGGGGGCAGGACACCGGGGAGCTGTTTTTT. Its translation: CASRGQDTGELFF.

This clone was seen a handful of times. The chain joins TRBV27 to TRBJ2-3; TRBD1 is a possible D gene (6 bases). CDR1 and CDR2 (germline): MNHEY, SMNVEV (reference sequence). This CDR3 is built from 17 residues. The V gene lost 7 bases and the J gene lost 2 bases, with 22 bases spanning the gap. The CDR3 sequence is CASTSSGTLILTDTQYF. CDR3 bases: TGTGCCAGCACTTCCTCCGGGACACTGATACTCACAGATACGCAGTATTTT.

The V gene is TRBV30, the J gene TRBJ1-5; D is perhaps TRBD1 (6 bases). Germline assignment: CDR1 GTSNPN and CDR2 SVGIG (reference sequence). This CDR3 is 13 amino acids long. CDR3 in DNA: TGTGCGGGGGCGGCGGATAGCAATCAGCCCCAGCATTTT. This codes for CAGAADSNQPQHF.

The rearrangement joins TRBV15 to TRBJ2-5, with TRBD2 as a possible D gene (5 bases). Trimming took off 0 bases at V and 1 base at J, with 9 bases between the two ends. The length of the CDR3 is 15 residues. In germline, CDR1 is LNHNV, CDR2 YYDKDF (reference sequence). DNA for the CDR3: TGTGCCACCAGCAGAGATATTGGGAGCCAAGAGACCCAGTACTTC. The encoded protein is CATSRDIGSQETQYF.

This clone was detected a few times. This chain uses TRBV4-1 with TRBJ1-5; tentatively, D is TRBD1 (5 bases). Germline loops: CDR1 MGHRA, CDR2 YSYEKL. V was clipped by 1 base and J by 5 bases, with 9 bases between them. This CDR3 region has 14 residues. The CDR3 loop is CASSQGGKDQPQHF. The DNA for the CDR3 is TGCGCCAGCAGCCAAGGGGGGAAGGATCAGCCCCAGCATTTT.

This clone occurred a few times. The chain links TRBV7-9 to TRBJ2-5, with D maybe TRBD2 (6 bases). Germline assignment: CDR1 SEHNR and CDR2 FQNEAQ (reference sequence). The CDR3 has 13 residues. V lost 4 bases to trimming and J lost 1 base, with 7 bases between them. CDR3 loop: CASSWGVQETQYF. CDR3 in DNA: TGTGCCAGCAGCTGGGGGGTCCAAGAGACCCAGTACTTC.

This clone was recorded a few times. This chain uses TRBV4-2 with TRBJ2-3; no reliable D call. The CDR3 totals 16 residues. Per the germline V gene, CDR1 is LGHNA and CDR2 is YNFKEQ. V was trimmed by 1 base and J by 6 bases, leaving 17 bases between them. CDR3 bases: TGTGCCAGCAGCCAAGGCTCTAACCTCGTATGGGATACGCAGTATTTT. Translation: CASSQGSNLVWDTQYF.

The rearrangement joins TRBV5-1 to TRBJ1-1, with unresolved D. This CDR3 contains 12 residues. V was trimmed by 2 bases and J by 4 bases, leaving 6 bases between them. In germline, CDR1 is SGHRS, CDR2 YFSETQ. CDR3 nucleotide sequence: TGCGCCAGCAGCTTCGGAGGCACTGAAGCTTTCTTT. Translated: CASSFGGTEAFF.

The J gene is TRBJ2-2, the V gene TRBV10-2; a weak D match, TRBD1 (6 bases). The V end lost 4 bases, the J end lost 1 base, and 7 bases lay between the germline ends. CDR3 size: 14 residues. The V gene's germline CDR1 is WSHSY and CDR2 SAAADI. The DNA of the CDR3 is TGCGCCAGCAGTGGACAGGAGAACACCGGGGAGCTGTTTTTT. Its translation: CASSGQENTGELFF.

The genes are TRBV2 and TRBJ2-1; 9 bases align to TRBD2. CDR1 and CDR2 (germline): SNHLY, FYNNEI. This CDR3 is 15 amino acids long. V shed 4 bases and J 4 bases; nucleotides not matched to a gene: 5. The CDR3 region has the DNA TGTGCCAGCAGTGTGTCTAGCGGGATTTACAATGAGCAGTTCTTC. Translating gives CASSVSSGIYNEQFF.

This clone was counted many times. J is TRBJ2-1 and V is TRBV7-9; no definite D call. The germline V and J ends were trimmed by 3 bases and 10 bases, with 7 bases remaining between them. The CDR3 loop spans 11 amino acids. Germline-derived CDR1 and CDR2 are SEHNR and FQNEAQ (reference sequence). Written as DNA, the CDR3 is TGTGCCAGCAGCTTCGGACCCGAGCAGTTCTTC. Its protein is CASSFGPEQFF.

With regard to this clone: Other DNA sequences from this sample encode an identical CDR3 as well. The rearrangement joins TRBV18 to TRBJ1-6; 7 bases match TRBD1. CDR1 is KGHSH and CDR2 is LQKENI in the germline V gene. There are 13 residues in the CDR3. V shed 4 bases and J 10 bases; nucleotides not matched to a gene: 4. The CDR3 is CASSRDRESPLHF. DNA for the CDR3: TGTGCCAGCTCACGAGACAGGGAATCACCCCTCCACTTT.

The gene calls are TRBV5-1 and TRBJ1-6; D call uncertain. Germline V gene data show CDR1 as SGHRS and CDR2 as YFSETQ. V was shortened by 5 bases and J by 8 bases, with 11 bases between the two germline ends. The CDR3 consists of 13 residues. The CDR3 sequence: CASRVSGDSPLHF. For the CDR3, the DNA is TGCGCCAGCAGGGTCAGTGGGGATTCACCCCTCCACTTT. Full variable domain (remainder filled in from reference TRBV5-1 and TRBJ1-6): KAGVTQTPRYLIKTRGQQVTLSCSPISGHRSVSWYQQTPGQGLQFLFEYFSETQRNKGNFPGRFSGRQFSNSRSEMNVSTLELGDSALYLCASRVSGDSPLHFGNGTRLTVT.

Only a few counts were recorded for this clone. This chain links TRBV28 with TRBJ2-3, with 9 bases lining up with TRBD1. Looked up from germline, CDR1 is MDHEN and CDR2 is SYDVKM. CDR3 size: 15 residues. J gave up 2 bases and V 11 bases, and 11 bases lay outside the gene matches. The CDR3 nucleotides are TGTGCCGCCAGCGACGGACAGGGGATCACAGATACGCAGTATTTT. It specifies CAASDGQGITDTQYF.

This clone showed up just a few times. The chain has TRBV2 and TRBJ2-3; 9 bases line up with TRBD1. Per the germline V gene, CDR1 is SNHLY and CDR2 is FYNNEI. CDR3 length: 17 amino acids. V dropped 6 bases and J dropped 4; count of bases not matched to a gene: 14. The CDR3 DNA is TGTGCCAGCAGCCAGGGGGGGACAGGGCCGAGGGCAGATACGCAGTATTTT. Its protein is CASSQGGTGPRADTQYF.

On this clone: A junction end diverges from the germline sequence, so it may reflect a read error. The V and J genes are TRBV6-5 and TRBJ1-6; D remains ambiguous. The germline gives CDR1 MNHEY, CDR2 SVGAGI. The CDR3 contains 13 residues. CDR3 sequence: CAISGTQRAPLHF. In DNA, the CDR3 is TGTGCCATCAGTGGAACACAAAGGGCACCCCTCCACTTT.

This clone showed up just a few times. The chain recombines TRBV5-1 with TRBJ1-1; D is ambiguous. This CDR3 region has 11 residues. V was shortened by 5 bases and J by 3 bases, with 5 bases between the two germline ends. Germline V gives CDR1 SGHRS, CDR2 YFSETQ. The CDR3 here is CASSGDTEAFF. Here the CDR3 DNA reads TGCGCCAGCAGTGGCGACACTGAAGCTTTCTTT.